A single sample gave rise to the 10 T cell receptor beta chains below, sequenced in a study of regulatory T cells in long-lasting Graves disease. Construction of TCR beta libraries relied on iRepertoire HTBI primers and on Arm-PCR targeting CDR3 regions. TCRdb fed the multiplex PCR reads into MiXCR, producing one record per CDR3 protein. Of about 320,000 distinct CDR3 sequences listed, more than 15% are singletons. As for time point: newly diagnosed GD, antithyroid drugs for less than 3 months. Generation of the TCR library employed RNA extracted from PBMCs. Here the sequenced sample was peripheral blood mononuclear cells (PBMCs), taken at new diagnosis, from a patient treated with antithyroid drugs. The receptors shown here come from a female donor with Graves disease.

The sample holds many counts of this clonotype. CDR3 in DNA: TGTGCCAGCAGGAGAGCAGATGAAAAACTGTTTTTT. Amino acids: CASRRADEKLFF. The chain uses TRBV7-9 and TRBJ1-4; D is ambiguous. CDR1 and CDR2 from the germline V gene are SEHNR and FQNEAQ (reference sequence). The CDR3 sequence is 12 residues long. V dropped 6 bases and J dropped 6 bases, with 8 bases sitting between them.

In this sample, this clonotype turned up many times. The rearrangement joins TRBV28 to TRBJ1-1; unclear D gene. The CDR3 length is 15 residues. Germline CDR1 reads MDHEN; CDR2 reads SYDVKM. Trimming pared 2 bases from V and 3 bases from J, leaving 13 bases between. The chain's CDR3 is CASSLLERDYTEAFF. The CDR3 region has the DNA TGTGCCAGCAGTTTACTTGAGAGGGATTACACTGAAGCTTTCTTT. Looking up the rest from reference TRBV28 and TRBJ1-1 gives the full variable domain: DVKVTQSSRYLVKRTGEKVFLECVQDMDHENMFWYRQDPGLGLRLIYFSYDVKMKEKGDIPEGYSVSREKKERFSLILESASTNQTSMYLCASSLLERDYTEAFFGQGTRLTVV.

A note on this clonotype: It may be a read error: a sequence one base away is much more abundant. The chain links TRBV20-1 to TRBJ2-1, with a possible D match to TRBD1 (6 bases). V dropped 6 bases and J dropped 8 bases, with 11 bases sitting between them. The CDR3 is 11 residues long. Per the germline V gene, CDR1 is DFQATT and CDR2 is SNEGSKA (reference sequence). The CDR3 DNA sequence: TGCAGTGCAAGGACAGTTTATGAGCAGTTCTTC. This translates into CSARTVYEQFF.

The sample holds many counts of this clonotype. This chain uses TRBV5-1 with TRBJ1-3; a possible D gene is TRBD1 (6 bases). The germline CDR1 and CDR2 sequences are SGHRS and YFSETQ. The length of the CDR3 is 15 residues. With 4 bases removed from V and 9 bases from J, the gap between germline ends came to 20 bases. This CDR3 reads CASSTTGSEVSTIYF. The CDR3 nucleotides are TGCGCCAGCAGCACGACAGGATCCGAAGTCAGCACCATATATTTT.

This clonotype was seen repeatedly, ten times or more. The V call is TRBV18, the J call TRBJ1-1; TRBD1 agrees at 7 bases. The germline CDR1 and CDR2 sequences are KGHSH and LQKENI. The CDR3 runs 15 residues. Trimming cost V 3 bases and J 4 bases; bases outside gene matches: 8. CDR3 in DNA: TGTGCCAGCTCACCGGATGGTAGGGGGCCCACTGAAGCTTTCTTT. Protein product: CASSPDGRGPTEAFF.

This clonotype was picked up many times. V usage is TRBV6-1 and J usage is TRBJ1-2, with D maybe TRBD1 (5 bases). CDR1 MNHNS and CDR2 SASEGT come from the germline V gene. Trimming cost V 8 bases and J 0 bases, with 16 bases left between them. The CDR3 runs 15 residues. The CDR3 reads CASAHGATANYGYTF. CDR3 nucleotide sequence: TGTGCCAGCGCTCATGGAGCGACAGCTAACTATGGCTACACCTTC.

The V gene is TRBV29-1, the J gene TRBJ2-1; the D gene is possibly TRBD2 (6 bases). The CDR3 is 14 amino acids. Germline V gives CDR1 SQVTM, CDR2 ANQGSEA. V was shortened by 6 bases and J by 8 bases, with 20 bases between the two germline ends. This chain's CDR3 is CSVQREPWWDEQFF. The DNA for the CDR3 is TGCAGCGTGCAACGGGAGCCGTGGTGGGATGAGCAGTTCTTC.

This clonotype occurred many times. V is TRBV6-5 and J is TRBJ2-1; TRBD1 is a possible D gene (6 bases). From germline, CDR1 is MNHEY and CDR2 SVGAGI. Trimming shortened V by 2 bases and J by 7 bases, and 27 bases separated the two germline ends. There are 19 residues in the CDR3. The CDR3 DNA follows: TGTGCCAGCAGTTACGCAGGGGCCTCAGGTGATGGGCTGGGGAATGAGCAGTTCTTC. It is translated as CASSYAGASGDGLGNEQFF.

This clonotype appeared many times. The rearrangement links TRBV7-2 to TRBJ1-2, with D perhaps TRBD1 (6 bases). The CDR3 has 13 amino acids. V dropped 5 bases and J dropped 3 bases, with 10 bases sitting between them. The germline V gene has CDR1 SGHTA and CDR2 FQGNSA. The CDR3 DNA reads TGTGCCAGCAGCCACAGGGAAGACTATGGCTACACCTTC. It specifies CASSHREDYGYTF.

This clonotype came up many times. This chain links TRBV27 with TRBJ1-2, with D perhaps matching TRBD1 (5 bases). In germline, CDR1 is MNHEY, CDR2 SMNVEV (reference sequence). The CDR3 has 15 amino acids. V was clipped by 5 bases and J by 4 bases, with 17 bases between them. CDR3 amino acids: CASSRTLGQSYGYTF. In nucleotides, the CDR3 is TGTGCCAGCAGTCGGACTCTGGGGCAGTCCTATGGCTACACCTTC.